This entry is about one T cell receptor beta chain. The antigen is unknown. The sample originates from a study of shared clonotypes between healthy human individuals. The study's findings and limits: Non-shared clonotypes had lower generation probabilities than those shared by all four donors. With a few donors compared, 5% to 5.5% of naive CD4 clonotypes were shared.

Investigators spread the genomic DNA of each subset evenly over several immunoSEQ plates. Repertoires were generated with immunoSEQ multiplex PCR, while TCRdb's copy carries only in-frame clones and drops some. The sample includes 2 million to 2.5 million clones, roughly 92% seen only once; the top ten take 0.37%. Researchers partitioned CD4+ cells into CD45RA+ naive and CD45RA-negative memory subsets. The TCR was taken from a man between 18 and 35 years old in good health. Some clones in this sample may be carry-over from other donors' samples. Sequencing was carried out using naive CD4+ T cells from PBMCs. Subset reported: CD45RA+ positively selected.

CDR3 region: CASTLSGLAGGFNEQFF. As DNA, the CDR3 is TGTGCCAGTACCCTATCCGGACTAGCGGGAGGGTTCAATGAGCAGTTCTTC. The chain recombines TRBV19 with TRBJ2-1; 15 nucleotides agree with TRBD2. From germline, CDR1 is LNHDA and CDR2 SQIVND (reference sequence). Trimming removed 7 bases from V and 6 bases from J; junction bases left unmatched: 10. The CDR3 is 17 amino acids.